These 25 T cell receptor beta chains were all obtained from the same sample, sequenced in a study of blood T cell repertoires in COVID-19. Libraries were prepared by immunoSEQ multiplex PCR; TCRdb keeps only in-frame clonotypes and omits some of them. The sample lists under 250,000 clones, 89% occurring once. The sequenced sample consisted of peripheral blood. All receptors derive from a woman aged 40 to 50 with acute or convalescent COVID-19.

The V gene is TRBV5-1, the J gene TRBJ2-1; TRBD2 matches at 11 bases. V trimming: 3 bases; J trimming: 4 bases; junction bases outside the gene matches: 3. The germline V gene has CDR1 SGHRS and CDR2 YFSETQ. This CDR3 is built from 15 residues. The CDR3 here is CASSSSGGIYNEQFF. In nucleotides, the CDR3 is TGCGCCAGCAGCTCTAGCGGGGGGATATACAATGAGCAGTTCTTC.

The V gene is TRBV30, the J gene TRBJ1-1; D is unresolved. The CDR3 contains 14 residues. CDR1 GTSNPN and CDR2 SVGIG come from the germline V gene (reference sequence). Trimming left V 4 bases short and J 11 bases short, with 23 bases between. CDR3 residues: CAWKVTGRGRRAFF. The CDR3 coding sequence is TGTGCCTGGAAGGTGACCGGCCGCGGCAGGAGGGCTTTCTTT.

The J gene is TRBJ1-3, the V gene TRBV7-9; tentatively, D is TRBD1 (6 bases). CDR1 and CDR2 (germline): SEHNR, FQNEAQ (reference sequence). Trimming shortened V by 4 bases and J by 2 bases, and 12 bases separated the two germline ends. This CDR3 region has 15 residues. The CDR3 nucleotides read TGTGCCAGCAGCTCCGAGAACAGGGCTGGAAACACCATATATTTT. This sequence encodes CASSSENRAGNTIYF. Full variable domain (missing parts from reference TRBV7-9 and TRBJ1-3): DTGVSQNPRHKITKRGQNVTFRCDPISEHNRLYWYRQTLGQGPEFLTYFQNEAQLEKSRLLSDRFSAERPKGSFSTLEIQRTEQGDSAMYLCASSSENRAGNTIYFGEGSWLTVV.

This chain links TRBV18 with TRBJ1-4; a possible D gene is TRBD1 (5 bases). From germline, CDR1 is KGHSH and CDR2 LQKENI. V was pared by 2 bases and J by 8 bases, with 9 bases between. The CDR3 extends over 13 amino acids. CDR3: CASSPVGEEKLFF. The CDR3 coding sequence is TGTGCCAGCTCACCAGTAGGGGAAGAAAAACTGTTTTTT. The whole variable domain, filled in from reference TRBV18 and TRBJ1-4, reads NAGVMQNPRHLVRRRGQEARLRCSPMKGHSHVYWYRQLPEEGLKFMVYLQKENIIDESGMPKERFSAEFPKEGPSILRIQQVVRGDSAAYFCASSPVGEEKLFFGSGTQLSVL.

This clone was recorded only once. This sequence joins TRBV4-2 and TRBJ2-1, with D unclear. The ends were cut back, 3 bases at V and 9 bases at J, with 9 bases in the middle. There are 12 residues in the CDR3. From germline, CDR1 is LGHNA and CDR2 YNFKEQ. Here the CDR3 DNA reads TGTGCCAGCAGCCAGTCGGGTGGTGAGCAGTTCTTC. Residues: CASSQSGGEQFF.

The V gene is TRBV7-9, the J gene TRBJ1-1; 7 bases align to TRBD1. V lost 5 bases and J lost 0; bases outside the gene matches: 6. CDR1 and CDR2 from the germline V gene are SEHNR and FQNEAQ (reference sequence). The CDR3 has 15 residues. This CDR3 is CASSPRDSMNTEAFF. CDR3 in DNA: TGTGCCAGCAGCCCACGGGACAGCATGAACACTGAAGCTTTCTTT.

The chain has TRBV6-5 and TRBJ1-1; 7 bases line up with TRBD1. J was trimmed by 5 bases and V by 7 bases; bases with no gene match: 10. The CDR3 totals 14 residues. Per germline, CDR1 MNHEY and CDR2 SVGAGI. The CDR3 DNA reads as TGTGCCAGCACCACAGACAGGGAAGATACTGAAGCTTTCTTT. Amino acid sequence: CASTTDREDTEAFF.

This chain connects TRBV5-4 to TRBJ2-3, with D unclear. Germline V CDR1 and CDR2: SGHNT, YYREEE (reference sequence). V lost 0 bases and J 0 bases, leaving 8 bases between the germline ends. This CDR3 is 15 amino acids long. CDR3 DNA sequence: TGTGCCAGCAGCTTGGTCAGTATAAGCACAGATACGCAGTATTTT. Translating it yields CASSLVSISTDTQYF.

The chain links TRBV19 to TRBJ1-1; the D gene is possibly TRBD1 (6 bases). Germline CDR1 LNHDA, CDR2 SQIVND (reference sequence). This CDR3 spans 14 amino acids. V was trimmed by 6 bases and J by 3 bases, leaving 14 bases between them. CDR3 amino acids: CASRETGHYTEAFF. The CDR3 DNA follows: TGTGCCAGTAGGGAGACGGGACACTACACTGAAGCTTTCTTT.

This chain connects TRBV11-2 to TRBJ2-7; no definite D call. This CDR3 is built from 15 residues. Between the trimmed V and J ends, which lost 1 base and 6 bases, there was a span of 16 bases. The germline V gene has CDR1 SGHAT and CDR2 FQNNGV. DNA of the CDR3: TGTGCCAGCAGCTTAGGAGGCGCGAGGTACCTCGAGCAGTACGTC. Its protein is CASSLGGARYLEQYV.

The V and J genes are TRBV19 and TRBJ1-2; D is undetermined. The length of the CDR3 is 12 residues. CDR1 LNHDA and CDR2 SQIVND come from the germline V gene (reference sequence). Trimming left V 5 bases short and J 1 base short, with 5 bases between. The CDR3 DNA sequence: TGTGCCAGTAGTGACATTAACTATGGCTACACCTTC. Protein product: CASSDINYGYTF.

The CDR3 is CASSLEQGLSEAFF. CDR3 nucleotide sequence: TGTGCCAGCAGCTTGGAGCAGGGGCTTTCTGAAGCTTTCTTT. The rearrangement links TRBV5-5 to TRBJ1-1, with a tentative D call TRBD1 (6 bases). Germline CDR1 SGHKS, CDR2 YYEKEE (reference sequence). The CDR3 is made up of 14 amino acids. The ends were cut back, 0 bases at V and 6 bases at J, with 12 bases in the middle.

Notes on this clone: This sample also contains other DNA sequences that code for the same CDR3. The chain uses TRBV14 and TRBJ1-2; maybe TRBD1 (5 bases). V was pared by 3 bases and J by 7 bases, with 12 bases between. Germline V gene data show CDR1 as SGHDN and CDR2 as FVKESK. This CDR3 is 13 amino acids long. In nucleotides, the CDR3 is TGTGCCAGCAGCCAGAGCCGGGGGAGTGGCTACACCTTC. It specifies CASSQSRGSGYTF.

The chain uses TRBV3-1 (or the pseudogene TRBV3-2) and TRBJ2-5, with a tentative D call TRBD2 (5 bases). The V end was cut by 1 base, the J end by 8 bases, with 11 bases between. This CDR3 has 13 amino acids. CDR1 and CDR2 (germline): LGHDT, YNNKEL (reference sequence). The CDR3 nucleotides are TGTGCCAGCAGCCAAGCAGGCCCGGGAACCCAGTACTTC. Protein product: CASSQAGPGTQYF.

The rearrangement joins TRBV5-6 to TRBJ1-2; TRBD1 might be the D (6 bases). Germline V gene data show CDR1 as SGHDT and CDR2 as YYEEEE. This CDR3 spans 14 amino acids. V dropped 0 bases and J dropped 9 bases, with 15 bases sitting between them. In DNA, the CDR3 is TGTGCCAGCAGCTTGGTTACAGGGATGTCTCGCTACACCTTC. Translation: CASSLVTGMSRYTF.

The CDR3 DNA reads TGTGCCAGCAGCTATATCGGGGGGAGGGGAAAGAATCAGCCCCAGCATTTT. Protein product: CASSYIGGRGKNQPQHF. V and J are TRBV7-6 and TRBJ1-5, with D possibly TRBD1 on 5 matching bases. This CDR3 comprises 17 residues. Between the trimmed V and J ends, which lost 4 bases and 4 bases, there was a span of 20 bases. CDR1 SGHVS and CDR2 FNYEAQ come from the germline V gene.

The rearrangement uses TRBV5-4 and TRBJ1-1; 10 bases are a match to TRBD1. The CDR3 has 16 amino acids. V was clipped by 0 bases and J by 5 bases; unmatched bases: 7. Germline values: CDR1 SGHNT, CDR2 YYREEE (reference sequence). The CDR3 DNA sequence: TGTGCCAGCAGCTTGGGTATAGGGACAGGGGTTACTGAAGCTTTCTTT. Translating it yields CASSLGIGTGVTEAFF.

The chain uses TRBV6-5 and TRBJ2-3, with D possibly being TRBD1 (5 bases). V was pared by 8 bases and J by 4 bases, with 19 bases between. This CDR3 has 15 amino acids. The germline CDR1 and CDR2 sequences are MNHEY and SVGAGI. Here the CDR3 DNA reads TGTGCCAGCGGTATGAGAAACAGGAGAGCAGATACGCAGTATTTT. Amino acids: CASGMRNRRADTQYF.

This clone appeared once. The chain couples TRBV3-1 (or the pseudogene TRBV3-2) to TRBJ2-1; a possible D gene is TRBD2 (6 bases). Germline CDR1 is LGHDT and CDR2 is YNNKEL (reference sequence). The CDR3 runs to 15 residues. Trimming removed 0 bases from V and 12 bases from J, with 18 bases in between. The CDR3 bases are TGTGCCAGCAGCCAAGATTTGACTAGTAGGGTGTGGCAGTTCTTC. It is translated as CASSQDLTSRVWQFF.

The V and J genes are TRBV3-1 (or the pseudogene TRBV3-2) and TRBJ2-1; 8 bases align to TRBD1. CDR3 length equals 17 residues. The germline CDR1 and CDR2 sequences are LGHDT and YNNKEL (reference sequence). J gave up 4 bases and V 3 bases, and 11 bases lay outside the gene matches. CDR3 sequence (DNA): TGTGCCAGCAGCCAGGGGGAAGGGACAGGCTTTTACAATGAGCAGTTCTTC. Translated: CASSQGEGTGFYNEQFF.

The chain has TRBV6-2 or TRBV6-3 and TRBJ1-2, with a tentative D call TRBD1 (5 bases). The CDR3 sequence is 13 residues long. The germline V and J ends were trimmed by 5 bases and 7 bases, with 14 bases remaining between them. Per the germline V gene, CDR1 is MNHEY and CDR2 is SVGEGT. In nucleotides, the CDR3 is TGTGCCAGCAGTCTCGACAGCTCCAGTGGCTACACCTTC. Translation: CASSLDSSSGYTF.

J is TRBJ2-2 and V is TRBV11-2; D might be TRBD2 (5 bases). The CDR3 is 17 amino acids. Trimming stripped 2 bases from V and 4 bases from J, with 17 bases between. Germline lookup yields CDR1 SGHAT and CDR2 FQNNGV. This chain's CDR3 is CASSLNGRWQSTGELFF. The CDR3 DNA sequence: TGTGCCAGCAGCTTAAATGGGAGATGGCAGAGCACCGGGGAGCTGTTTTTT.

The chain joins TRBV9 to TRBJ1-2; D is unclear. The germline V gene has CDR1 SGDLS and CDR2 YYNGEE. CDR3 size: 14 residues. V was trimmed by 1 base and J by 4 bases, leaving 11 bases between them. This chain's CDR3 is CASSVSTEGYGYTF. The DNA for the CDR3 is TGTGCCAGCAGCGTAAGCACGGAGGGCTATGGCTACACCTTC.

The V and J genes are TRBV6-5 and TRBJ1-2; 9 nucleotides align to TRBD1. Looked up from germline, CDR1 is MNHEY and CDR2 is SVGAGI. The CDR3 sequence is 14 residues long. Germline trimming cut 6 bases from V and 4 bases from J; bases unmatched to any gene: 6. The CDR3 reads CASSLGQGSYGYTF. The CDR3, as DNA: TGTGCCAGCAGCCTCGGACAGGGGAGCTATGGCTACACCTTC.

The J gene is TRBJ2-7, the V gene TRBV3-1 (or the pseudogene TRBV3-2); D is unresolved. V was shortened by 0 bases and J by 0 bases, with 3 bases between the two germline ends. The CDR3 has 13 residues. The V gene's germline CDR1 is LGHDT and CDR2 YNNKEL (reference sequence). CDR3 DNA sequence: TGTGCCAGCAGCCAAGACCTCTCCTACGAGCAGTACGTC. Its protein is CASSQDLSYEQYV.